The following is a TCR beta chain sequence with its context. Its specificity is unknown. TCR sequencing used cDNA made by reverse transcription of extracted RNA. Profiling relied on immunoSEQ multiplex PCR, and the TCRdb table lists in-frame clones only, not all of them. This sample has approximately 98,000 clones; 58% occur once, and the top ten carry roughly 25%. The data are from a study of CD8+ T cells in alopecia areata. Study-wide findings and caveats: Relative to normal scalp, lesional scalp, especially alopecia totalis/universalis, showed higher clonality.

Germline-derived CDR1 and CDR2 are SGHRS and YFSETQ. The germline V and J ends were trimmed by 6 bases and 0 bases, with 8 bases remaining between them. The CDR3 is 13 amino acids. It was from alopecia areata patients that lesional scalp punch biopsies and peripheral blood were collected. The sequencing sample was made of NKG2D-low CD8+ T cells sorted from blood. The origin of this receptor is a human donor with alopecia areata. The chain joins TRBV5-1 to TRBJ2-3, with D perhaps matching TRBD1 (6 bases). The chain's CDR3 is CASNRASTDTQYF. The DNA for the CDR3 is TGCGCCAGCAACAGGGCCAGCACAGATACGCAGTATTTT.